These 11 T cell receptor beta chains were all obtained from the same sample, sequenced in a study of shared clonotypes between healthy human individuals. Measured with immunoSEQ multiplex PCR; TCRdb has only the in-frame clones, and not every one. Seen here are 1 million to 1.3 million clones, about 80% observed once, and the top ten hold 0.6% to 0.75%. Sequencing was done on a sample of memory CD4+ T cells from PBMCs. Subset defined: CD45RA-negative fraction. Receptor source: a man younger than 30 in good health. Some clones in this sample may be carry-over from other donors' samples.

Comments on this clone: Additional DNA sequences in this sample encode the identical CDR3. The V call is TRBV7-2, the J call TRBJ2-7, with TRBD1 matching over 7 bases. Trimming at V came to 1 base and at J to 2 bases, leaving 2 bases not matched to a gene. The germline gives CDR1 SGHTA, CDR2 FQGNSA. The CDR3 runs to 14 residues. CDR3 sequence: CASSLGQGAYEQYF. CDR3 coding DNA: TGTGCCAGCAGCTTAGGACAGGGTGCCTACGAGCAGTACTTC.

The table lists this clone with a few counts. The V call is TRBV11-2, the J call TRBJ2-1, with 11 bases matching TRBD2. Germline-derived CDR1 and CDR2 are SGHAT and FQNNGV. Trimming removed 3 bases from V and 10 bases from J; junction bases left unmatched: 5. CDR3 length: 14 amino acids. CDR3 coding DNA: TGTGCCAGCAGCTTTAATAGCGGGAGGGTGGAGCAGTTCTTC. As protein: CASSFNSGRVEQFF.

Worth noting for this clone: The sample contains more than one DNA sequence encoding this CDR3. The genes are TRBV30 and TRBJ2-5; 9 positions agree with TRBD2. With V trimmed by 0 bases and J by 4 bases, 0 bases remained unmatched. The CDR3 consists of 13 residues. Germline V CDR1 and CDR2: GTSNPN, SVGIG (reference sequence). CDR3 DNA sequence: TGTGCCTGGAGTGTACTAGCGGGAGAGACCCAGTACTTC. Its protein is CAWSVLAGETQYF.

This clone was counted once. The chain couples TRBV18 to TRBJ2-2; D unclear. Germline V gene lookup returns CDR1 KGHSH and CDR2 LQKENI. The length of the CDR3 is 14 residues. Trimming removed 1 base from V and 4 bases from J, with 7 bases in between. CDR3 sequence: CASSPRAVTGELFF. CDR3 bases: TGTGCCAGCTCACCACGTGCGGTCACCGGGGAGCTGTTTTTT.

This clone has only one observation. The chain combines TRBV4-1 with TRBJ2-7, with 8 nucleotides matching TRBD1. Germline loops: CDR1 MGHRA, CDR2 YSYEKL. The CDR3 has 15 residues. Trimming took 1 base from V and 3 from J; bases not matched to a gene: 5. In nucleotides, the CDR3 is TGCGCCAGCAGCCAAGCCCCTACAGGGGGCTACGAGCAGTACTTC. Translating it yields CASSQAPTGGYEQYF.

CDR3 bases: TGTGCCAGCTCACCAATTAAGCCGGGACAGCGTAATGAAAAACTGTTTTTT. This translates into CASSPIKPGQRNEKLFF. The V and J genes are TRBV18 and TRBJ1-4, with 7 bases matching TRBD1. This CDR3 is built from 17 residues. In germline, CDR1 is KGHSH, CDR2 LQKENI. Trimming removed 2 bases from V and 4 bases from J; junction bases left unmatched: 10.

The genes are TRBV14 and TRBJ1-2; the D gene is possibly TRBD1 (5 bases). This CDR3 is 15 amino acids long. V dropped 4 bases and J dropped 1 base, with 13 bases sitting between them. Germline loops: CDR1 SGHDN, CDR2 FVKESK. The CDR3 DNA follows: TGTGCCAGCAGCCCCTCACGGGGCGGTAACTATGGCTACACCTTC. Translation gives CASSPSRGGNYGYTF.

The chain uses TRBV7-8 and TRBJ1-1; 7 bases are shared with TRBD1. This CDR3 has 16 amino acids. V was clipped by 5 bases and J by 1 base; unmatched bases: 10. The germline CDR1 and CDR2 sequences are SGHVS and FQNEAQ. The CDR3 is CASSPRTGRTNTEAFF. The CDR3 DNA reads TGTGCCAGCAGCCCGAGGACAGGTCGAACGAACACTGAAGCTTTCTTT. Filled out from reference TRBV7-8 and TRBJ1-1, the complete variable domain reads GAGVSQSPRYKVAKRGQDVALRCDPISGHVSLFWYQQALGQGPEFLTYFQNEAQLDKSGLPSDRFFAERPEGSVSTLKIQRTQQEDSAVYLCASSPRTGRTNTEAFFGQGTRLTVV.

This clone was picked up one time. The genes are TRBV5-1 and TRBJ1-2; 8 nucleotides line up with TRBD1. CDR1 is SGHRS and CDR2 is YFSETQ in the germline V gene. The CDR3 runs to 14 residues. V gave up 5 bases and J gave up 4 bases; unmatched junction bases: 7. CDR3 DNA: TGCGCCAGCAGATCGACAGGGGTTCGCTATGGCTACACCTTC. Encoded protein: CASRSTGVRYGYTF.

The CDR3 coding sequence is TGTGCCAGCAGTTTTTCCATTGGATGGACTAGCGGCACAGATACGCAGTATTTT. Protein sequence: CASSFSIGWTSGTDTQYF. The chain employs TRBV28 and TRBJ2-3, with 9 bases aligning to TRBD2. CDR1 is MDHEN, CDR2 SYDVKM, per germline. This CDR3 is built from 18 residues. V gave up 3 bases and J gave up 1 base; unmatched junction bases: 11.

V usage is TRBV5-1 and J usage is TRBJ2-1, with D perhaps matching TRBD1 or TRBD2 (5 bases each). V was pared by 6 bases and J by 8 bases, with 21 bases between. Germline CDR1 SGHRS, CDR2 YFSETQ. The length of the CDR3 is 15 residues. CDR3 protein: CASNTGTRAMDEQFF. The DNA of the CDR3 is TGCGCCAGCAACACCGGGACGAGAGCAATGGATGAGCAGTTCTTC.